This TCR beta chain was retrieved from a study of pediatric ulcerative colitis. Germline-derived CDR1 and CDR2 are SGHNT and YYREEE (reference sequence). This CDR3 is built from 18 residues. V dropped 4 bases and J dropped 0; count of bases not matched to a gene: 10. The blood sample was taken during the colonoscopy visit. The assay was immunoSEQ multiplex PCR, and TCRdb's table has in-frame clones only and misses some. The repertoire includes about 60,000 clones, over 80% of them detected once, and nearly 1.5% sits in the top ten. General study findings and limits: Ulcerative colitis patients shared more blood-rectal clones than controls. All ulcerative colitis patients, but no controls, carried a couple of rectal clonotypes. Substantially fewer templates came from two patients' blood samples.

On this clone itself: The antigen is not known.

The chain employs TRBV5-4 and TRBJ2-4; 10 nucleotides line up with TRBD1. The source is a boy aged 5-17 years who was a control in a study of pediatric ulcerative colitis. Sequencing input: blood. CDR3 sequence (DNA): TGTGCCAGCAGCCCGGGGGACAGGGGATTTCTAGCCAAAAACATTCAGTACTTC. Encoded protein: CASSPGDRGFLAKNIQYF.